Presented here are 21 T cell receptor beta chains from one specimen sequenced in a study of cytomegalovirus exposure and HLA in healthy donors. PCR employed 60 Vbeta and 13 Jbeta primers. Clones were read by immunoSEQ multiplex PCR, and TCRdb kept only the in-frame ones, dropping some. The sample holds some 28,000 clones, approximately 62% seen once. The material sequenced was PBMCs. The receptors stem from a male donor in good health and CMV-seropositive.

The chain has TRBV5-1 and TRBJ2-2; 12 bases fit TRBD2. This CDR3 spans 16 amino acids. Germline V gene lookup returns CDR1 SGHRS and CDR2 YFSETQ. The J segment lost 7 bases and the V segment lost 4 bases, leaving 8 bases of the junction unmatched. The CDR3 nucleotides read TGCGCCAGCAGCCCCCTTGGGACTAGCGGGTTCGGGGAGCTGTTTTTT. Translated, it gives CASSPLGTSGFGELFF.

This clone was picked up many times. V usage is TRBV6-4 and J usage is TRBJ2-3; a weak D match, TRBD2 (5 bases). Trimming took off 4 bases at V and 1 base at J, with 12 bases between the two ends. Per the germline V gene, CDR1 is MRHNA and CDR2 is SNTAGT. The CDR3 extends over 15 amino acids. The CDR3 bases are TGTGCCAGCAGTGTCCAACGGGGAGGCACAGATACGCAGTATTTT. Translated, it gives CASSVQRGGTDTQYF.

This clone was observed at least ten times. The rearrangement links TRBV29-1 to TRBJ1-1; D perhaps matches TRBD1 (5 bases). Germline V CDR1 and CDR2: SQVTM, ANQGSEA. CDR3 length: 14 amino acids. V lost 4 bases and J lost 1, with 13 bases in between. The chain's CDR3 is CSVAPSRANTEAFF. The CDR3 bases are TGCAGCGTTGCTCCCTCCAGGGCGAACACTGAAGCTTTCTTT.

CDR3 DNA sequence: TGTGCCAGCAGTCCGAACAGCTTGAACACTGAAGCTTTCTTT. It is translated as CASSPNSLNTEAFF. The chain couples TRBV6-4 to TRBJ1-1; D is undetermined. This CDR3 has 14 residues. Germline V gene sequence: CDR1 MRHNA, CDR2 SNTAGT. Trimming left V 5 bases short and J 0 bases short, with 10 bases between.

This chain links TRBV2 with TRBJ2-5; TRBD2 matches 8 bases. This CDR3 has 16 amino acids. J gave up 5 bases and V 1 base, and 9 bases lay outside the gene matches. CDR1 SNHLY and CDR2 FYNNEI come from the germline V gene. CDR3 residues: CASSEGTGGPRETQYF. The CDR3 DNA reads as TGTGCCAGCAGTGAAGGGACGGGGGGGCCCCGGGAGACCCAGTACTTC.

The chain joins TRBV4-2 to TRBJ2-2; D uncertain. Germline lookup yields CDR1 LGHNA and CDR2 YNFKEQ. This CDR3 has 15 amino acids. Trimming left V 0 bases short and J 0 bases short, with 5 bases between. For the CDR3, the DNA is TGTGCCAGCAGCCAAGATCCGTCGAACACCGGGGAGCTGTTTTTT. Translating gives CASSQDPSNTGELFF.

The chain carries TRBV6-5 and TRBJ2-1; the match to TRBD2 covers 10 bases. Germline lookup yields CDR1 MNHEY and CDR2 SVGAGI. Trimming cost V 6 bases and J 0 bases; bases outside gene matches: 2. The CDR3 sequence is 15 residues long. As DNA, the CDR3 is TGTGCCAGCAGATTAGCGGGAGGCTCCTACAATGAGCAGTTCTTC. Translated: CASRLAGGSYNEQFF.

The chain recombines TRBV5-1 with TRBJ2-3; the D is unclear. Germline V gene data show CDR1 as SGHRS and CDR2 as YFSETQ. This CDR3 spans 12 amino acids. Trimming cost V 7 bases and J 4 bases, with 10 bases left between them. The CDR3 sequence: CASAFSADTQYF. The CDR3 bases are TGCGCCAGCGCCTTCAGTGCAGATACGCAGTATTTT.

V gene TRBV6-5 combines with J gene TRBJ2-7; D unclear. CDR3 size: 13 residues. With 2 bases removed from V and 2 bases from J, the gap between germline ends came to 7 bases. In germline, CDR1 is MNHEY, CDR2 SVGAGI. CDR3 sequence (DNA): TGTGCCAGCAGTTACGGCCTCGCCTACGAGCAGTACTTC. It is translated as CASSYGLAYEQYF.

The J gene is TRBJ2-7, the V gene TRBV5-1; TRBD2 matches at 7 bases. V lost 1 base to trimming and J lost 4 bases; unmatched junction nucleotides: 8. This CDR3 has 15 residues. Germline-derived CDR1 and CDR2 are SGHRS and YFSETQ. As DNA, the CDR3 is TGCGCCAGCAGCTTGTTTCCTAGCGGAGATTACGAGCAGTACTTC. Translating it yields CASSLFPSGDYEQYF. The variable domain in full, with the rest retrieved from reference TRBV5-1 and TRBJ2-7, is KAGVTQTPRYLIKTRGQQVTLSCSPISGHRSVSWYQQTPGQGLQFLFEYFSETQRNKGNFPGRFSGRQFSNSRSEMNVSTLELGDSALYLCASSLFPSGDYEQYFGPGTRLTVT.

The gene calls are TRBV13 and TRBJ2-1, with 7 bases lining up with TRBD2. Unmatched junction bases numbered 4, after V lost 3 bases and J lost 5 bases. Germline V lookup: CDR1 PRHDT, CDR2 FYEKMQ (reference sequence). The CDR3 runs to 14 residues. The CDR3, as DNA: TGTGCCAGCAGCTTGGGTCGGGGGGACAATGAGCAGTTCTTC. Its translation: CASSLGRGDNEQFF.

This chain uses TRBV25-1 with TRBJ2-5; maybe TRBD1 (6 bases). The ends were cut back, 2 bases at V and 2 bases at J, with 12 bases in the middle. Germline CDR1 reads MGHDK; CDR2 reads SYGVNS. The CDR3 has 15 residues. CDR3 DNA sequence: TGTGCCAGCAGTGAACAGACAGGTACGCAAGAGACCCAGTACTTC. Translating gives CASSEQTGTQETQYF.

The genes are TRBV11-3 and TRBJ2-2; tentative D call: TRBD2 (7 bases). CDR3 length equals 14 residues. Germline CDR1 SGHNT, CDR2 YENEEA. V was clipped by 7 bases and J by 5 bases, with 14 bases between them. In DNA form, the CDR3 reads TGTGCCAGCACCCTCGGGGGGACAACCGGGGAGCTGTTTTTT. Protein product: CASTLGGTTGELFF.

Here the CDR3 reads CASSYTTGDNSPLHF. The CDR3, as DNA: TGTGCCAGCAGTTACACGACAGGGGATAATTCACCCCTCCACTTT. The rearrangement uses TRBV6-5 and TRBJ1-6; 8 bases agree with TRBD1. The CDR3 contains 15 residues. CDR1 MNHEY and CDR2 SVGAGI come from the germline V gene. Trimming took 2 bases from V and 5 from J; bases not matched to a gene: 2.

The V call is TRBV6-1, the J call TRBJ1-5; 8 nucleotides match TRBD1. CDR3 length: 15 residues. Per the germline V gene, CDR1 is MNHNS and CDR2 is SASEGT. V gave up 4 bases and J gave up 4 bases; unmatched junction bases: 6. The CDR3 region is CASSAYTGGNQPQHF. The CDR3 DNA sequence: TGTGCCAGCAGTGCGTACACAGGGGGAAATCAGCCCCAGCATTTT.

The chain is built from TRBV6-1 and TRBJ2-3, with TRBD2 matching 11 bases. Germline values: CDR1 MNHNS, CDR2 SASEGT. The CDR3 has 16 amino acids. V lost 2 bases, J lost 0 bases, and 1 base stayed unmatched. The CDR3 reads CASSELAGGSTDTQYF. CDR3 DNA sequence: TGTGCCAGCAGTGAACTAGCGGGGGGAAGCACAGATACGCAGTATTTT.

In DNA form, the CDR3 reads TGTGCCAGCAGCGCAACAGGGAAGAACACTGAAGCTTTCTTT. This translates into CASSATGKNTEAFF. The gene calls are TRBV9 and TRBJ1-1, with a possible D match to TRBD1 (6 bases). The CDR3 is 14 residues long. The V gene lost 3 bases and the J gene lost 1 base, with 10 bases spanning the gap. The germline CDR1 and CDR2 sequences are SGDLS and YYNGEE.

The chain carries TRBV10-2 and TRBJ2-7; 12 bases are a match to TRBD2. CDR3 length equals 18 residues. Germline CDR1 WSHSY, CDR2 SAAADI. V gave up 6 bases and J gave up 6 bases; unmatched junction bases: 18. The DNA for the CDR3 is TGCGCCAGCAGCCGGACTAGCGGGAACACCGCCGGGAGAGCCGAGCAGTACTTC. Translated, it gives CASSRTSGNTAGRAEQYF.

The count of this clone is one. The chain combines TRBV27 with TRBJ1-4, with a weak D call TRBD1 (5 bases). V lost 6 bases to trimming and J lost 6 bases, with 14 bases between them. This CDR3 spans 14 amino acids. Germline CDR1 and CDR2: MNHEY and SMNVEV (reference sequence). For the CDR3, the DNA is TGTGCCAGCAGCCTAGGGCAGGGCTATGAAAAACTGTTTTTT. It is translated as CASSLGQGYEKLFF.

This chain connects TRBV2 to TRBJ2-7, with D tentatively TRBD1 (5 bases). CDR3 length equals 13 residues. Germline V lookup: CDR1 SNHLY, CDR2 FYNNEI. Trimming removed 6 bases from V and 7 bases from J, with 16 bases in between. The CDR3 reads CASSIDSSREQYF. The CDR3 bases are TGTGCCAGCAGCATTGACAGTTCTCGAGAGCAGTACTTC.

The chain couples TRBV6-5 to TRBJ2-1, with 11 positions matching TRBD2. With 2 bases clipped from V and 6 bases from J, the junction kept 6 bases outside the gene matches. The CDR3 is made up of 16 amino acids. The V gene's germline CDR1 is MNHEY and CDR2 SVGAGI. CDR3: CASSYTGLAGANEQFF. CDR3 sequence (DNA): TGTGCCAGCAGTTACACAGGACTAGCGGGCGCCAATGAGCAGTTCTTC.